These T cell receptor beta chains were read from a single sample in a study of breast tumors, draining lymph nodes, adjacent tissues. TCRdb passed the multiplex PCR reads through MiXCR, listing each CDR3 protein once. Of roughly 100,000 distinct CDR3 sequences listed, less than 40% were seen once; the top ten hold 5.5% to 7%. Sequenced input: axillary lymph node tissue. These receptors were collected from a female donor with breast cancer. Some clones in this sample may be carry-over from other donors' samples. The CDR3 runs from the conserved cysteine through the conserved F or W. D genes are given only for firm matches. Clone size is stated in some rows and not others, as once, few, many or a class when expanded.

abundance	d_gene	j_gene	v_gene	CDR3aa	CDR3nt
many	TRBD2	TRBJ2-2	TRBV19	CASRRGGGAGELFF	TGTGCCAGTAGGAGAGGCGGGGGGGCCGGGGAGCTGTTTTTT
many	TRBD2	TRBJ2-3	TRBV6-6	CASSYSSGGARTTDTQYF	TGTGCCAGCAGTTACTCTAGCGGGGGGGCGCGGACCACAGATACGCAGTATTTT
many	.	TRBJ1-2	TRBV4-1	CASRSGPMGGYTF	TGCGCCAGCAGATCGGGACCAATGGGTGGCTACACCTTC
many	TRBD2	TRBJ2-3	TRBV20-1	CSARVSSGPDTDTQYF	TGCAGTGCTAGAGTCTCTAGCGGGCCGGACACAGATACGCAGTATTTT
.	.	TRBJ1-4	TRBV20-1	CSATLTGREKLFF	TGCAGTGCTACACTAACAGGTCGAGAAAAACTGTTTTTT
once	.	TRBJ2-3	TRBV7-3	CASGMVGTDTQYF	TGTGCCAGCGGCATGGTAGGGACAGATACGCAGTATTTT
many	TRBD2	TRBJ2-1	TRBV3-1	CASSHTSGSYNEQFF	TGTGCCAGCAGCCATACTAGCGGGAGTTACAATGAGCAGTTCTTC
.	TRBD1	TRBJ1-6	TRBV7-9	CASRTGTGTRSPLHF	TGTGCCAGCCGTACGGGGACAGGGACCCGCTCACCCCTCCACTTT
.	.	TRBJ2-2	TRBV6-1	CASGETGRPTGELFF	TGTGCCAGCGGTGAGACAGGGAGGCCGACCGGGGAGCTGTTTTTT
many	.	TRBJ2-5	TRBV7-9	CASSLTRGSETQYF	TGTGCCAGCAGCCTTACGCGAGGGTCTGAGACCCAGTACTTC
.	.	TRBJ1-4	TRBV20-1	CSAFNEKLFF	TGCAGTGCTTTTAATGAAAAACTGTTTTTT
.	TRBD1	TRBJ2-3	TRBV2	CASSSGQGGTDTQYF	TGTGCCAGCAGTTCGGGACAGGGGGGTACAGATACGCAGTATTTT
many	TRBD1	TRBJ1-5	TRBV6-4	CASNQRQGRNQPQHF	TGTGCCAGCAACCAGCGACAGGGAAGAAATCAGCCCCAGCATTTT
many	.	TRBJ2-5	TRBV11-1	CASSVRRGPRETQYF	TGTGCCAGCAGCGTCAGGCGGGGGCCTAGAGAGACCCAGTACTTC
.	.	TRBJ2-2	TRBV19	CASSSPGHLTDTGELFF	TGTGCCAGTAGCTCTCCGGGACATCTAACGGACACCGGGGAGCTGTTTTTT
.	.	TRBJ1-3	TRBV15	CATSRDTRQEGYSGNTIYF	TGTGCCACCAGCAGAGATACCCGGCAGGAGGGATACTCTGGAAACACCATATATTTT
once	TRBD1	TRBJ1-5	TRBV29-1	CSSLTGGASNQPQHF	TGCAGCAGTTTAACAGGGGGCGCGAGCAATCAGCCCCAGCATTTT
many	.	TRBJ2-1	TRBV11-3	CASSLDRGTRFF	TGTGCCAGCAGCTTAGATCGGGGGACCAGGTTCTTC
many	.	TRBJ1-2	TRBV19	CASSIAPAHGYTF	TGTGCCAGTAGTATAGCGCCTGCGCACGGCTACACCTTC
many	TRBD1	TRBJ1-4	TRBV6-5	CASSYRGTENEKLFF	TGTGCCAGCAGTTACCGAGGGACAGAAAATGAAAAACTGTTTTTT
many	.	TRBJ1-2	TRBV2	CASSDPGAADLSYGYTF	TGTGCCAGCAGCGACCCCGGGGCTGCAGACCTTAGCTATGGCTACACCTTC
many	.	TRBJ1-6	TRBV5-1	CASSVTGGSPLHF	TGCGCCAGCAGCGTAACTGGTGGTTCACCCCTCCACTTT
once	.	TRBJ1-1	TRBV7-3	CASSSRGGLGDEALF	TGTGCCAGCAGCTCAAGGGGGGGGCTTGGCGATGAAGCTCTCTTT
once	.	TRBJ1-6	TRBV7-3	CASSPHGGQPPLHF	TGTGCCAGCAGCCCCCACGGGGGGCAACCACCCCTCCACTTT
many	.	TRBJ1-4	TRBV20-1	CSARRGGAVEKLFF	TGCAGTGCTAGAAGGGGGGGCGCAGTGGAAAAACTGTTTTTT
many	TRBD1	TRBJ1-2	TRBV5-4	CASSLGTGRRGYTF	TGTGCCAGCAGCCTCGGGACAGGGCGACGTGGCTACACCTTC
.	.	TRBJ2-2	TRBV7-2	CASSFGELFF	TGTGCCAGCAGCTTCGGGGAGCTGTTTTTT
many	.	TRBJ2-7	TRBV28	CASSPGYEQYF	TGTGCCAGCAGTCCAGGTTACGAGCAGTACTTC
many	.	TRBJ2-3	TRBV24-1	CATSDFTFREKEGTDTQYF	TGTGCCACCAGTGATTTTACTTTTCGGGAGAAGGAGGGCACAGATACGCAGTATTTT
many	.	TRBJ2-1	TRBV3-1	CASSQAGYNEQFF	TGTGCCAGCAGCCAAGCAGGCTACAATGAGCAGTTCTTC
.	.	TRBJ1-2	TRBV19	CASSIGEVNTF	TGTGCCAGTAGTATCGGGGAAGTTAACACCTTC
many	TRBD1	TRBJ2-1	TRBV27	CASSWSTGDNEQFF	TGTGCCAGCAGTTGGAGCACAGGGGACAATGAGCAGTTCTTC
many	TRBD1	TRBJ1-5	TRBV19	CASSTKGQNNQPQHF	TGTGCCAGTAGTACTAAGGGACAGAACAATCAGCCCCAGCATTTT
many	.	TRBJ1-5	TRBV7-2	CASSAGHQYSNQPQHF	TGTGCCAGCAGTGCGGGACACCAATATAGCAATCAGCCCCAGCATTTT
many	TRBD1	TRBJ2-5	TRBV28	CASRGQLQETQYF	TGTGCCAGCAGGGGACAGTTACAAGAGACCCAGTACTTC
many	.	TRBJ1-3	TRBV12-3/TRBV12-4	CASSPNGRSGNTIYF	TGTGCCAGCAGTCCCAATGGTCGCTCTGGAAACACCATATATTTT
many	TRBD2	TRBJ2-1	TRBV19	CANTSTGRRRGNNEQFF	TGTGCCAATACTAGCACCGGGAGGCGGCGGGGAAACAATGAGCAGTTCTTC
many	.	TRBJ2-3	TRBV11-3	CASSLLPGDTQYF	TGTGCCAGCAGCTTGCTACCGGGAGATACGCAGTATTTT
few	TRBD2	TRBJ2-7	TRBV27	CASSHHKREESYEQYF	TGTGCCAGTTCACACCATAAACGGGAGGAATCCTACGAGCAGTACTTC
many	.	TRBJ2-1	TRBV6-2/TRBV6-3	CASSYDGYNEQFF	TGTGCCAGCTCATACGACGGATACAATGAGCAGTTCTTC
few	TRBD2	TRBJ2-7	TRBV9	CASSGTSGSYEQSF	TGTGCCAGCAGCGGGACTAGCGGCTCCTACGAGCAGTCCTTC
.	TRBD1	TRBJ1-6	TRBV2	CASQPGQGSLSSPLHF	TGTGCCAGCCAACCGGGACAGGGGTCGCTTAGTTCACCCCTCCACTTT
.	TRBD1	TRBJ1-2	TRBV7-6	CASSTQQGTNYGYPF	TGTGCCAGCAGCACCCAACAGGGGACCAACTATGGCTACCCCTTC
.	.	TRBJ2-7	TRBV20-1	CSASEGPGQYF	TGCAGTGCTAGCGAGGGACCGGGGCAGTACTTC
many	.	TRBJ2-2	TRBV15	CATSRDLSQGNTGELFF	TGTGCCACCAGCAGAGATCTTTCGCAGGGAAACACCGGGGAGCTGTTTTTT
few	.	TRBJ1-1	TRBV18	CASSQGGRSNTEAFF	TGTGCCAGCTCACAAGGGGGACGTTCGAACACTGAAGCTTTCTTT
many	TRBD1	TRBJ1-2	TRBV4-3	CASSQGLTGGYGYTF	TGCGCCAGCAGCCAGGGGCTGACAGGGGGGTATGGCTACACCTTC
many	.	TRBJ2-3	TRBV7-2	CASSLSIADTQYF	TGTGCCAGCAGCTTATCTATCGCAGATACGCAGTATTTT
many	.	TRBJ2-7	TRBV3-1	CASSQDGDYEQYF	TGTGCCAGCAGCCAAGATGGAGACTACGAGCAGTACTTC
many	TRBD2	TRBJ2-7	TRBV11-2	CASSLVGGSTEQYF	TGTGCCAGCAGCTTAGTAGGCGGGAGTACCGAGCAGTACTTC
.	.	TRBJ2-5	TRBV2	CASVNKQETQYF	TGTGCCAGCGTTAATAAACAAGAGACCCAGTACTTC
.	.	TRBJ2-1	TRBV29-1	CSSLLQYNEQFF	TGCAGCAGTCTCCTACAATACAATGAGCAGTTCTTC